A single sample gave rise to the 16 T cell receptor beta chains below, sequenced in a study of early T cells in non-severe SARS-CoV-2 infection. TCRdb called the 5' RACE reads again in MiXCR, with one record for every CDR3 protein. The data show approximately 30,000 distinct CDR3 sequences, roughly 7% seen once. Sequenced sample: whole blood. The receptors derive from an adult who was a healthcare worker with PCR-confirmed SARS-CoV-2 infection or an uninfected control (not recorded which).

The chain couples TRBV15 to TRBJ2-7; the match to TRBD1 covers 7 bases. After removal of 3 bases from V and 1 base from J, the junction contained 9 bases not matched to a gene. Germline V gives CDR1 LNHNV, CDR2 YYDKDF (reference sequence). CDR3 length: 16 residues. CDR3 in amino acids: CATSREDRSRSYEQYF. In DNA form, the CDR3 reads TGTGCCACCAGCAGGGAGGACAGGTCTCGATCCTACGAGCAGTACTTC.

This clonotype was found many times. The chain couples TRBV13 to TRBJ2-7; TRBD2 aligns across 9 bases. This CDR3 is built from 14 residues. Germline V gene lookup returns CDR1 PRHDT and CDR2 FYEKMQ (reference sequence). V was clipped by 7 bases and J by 3 bases; unmatched bases: 7. In DNA form, the CDR3 reads TGTGCCAGCAAACCCAGCGGGGGGCTCTACGAGCAGTACTTC. As protein: CASKPSGGLYEQYF. Full variable domain (outside the CDR3, taken from reference TRBV13 and TRBJ2-7): AAGVIQSPRHLIKEKRETATLKCYPIPRHDTVYWYQQGPGQDPQFLISFYEKMQSDKGSIPDRFSAQQFSDYHSELNMSSLELGDSALYFCASKPSGGLYEQYFGPGTRLTVT.

This clonotype appeared once. A read error may explain this, as a much larger clone is one base away. The chain joins TRBV7-8 to TRBJ2-1; D gene unclear. Germline V lookup: CDR1 SGHVS, CDR2 FQNEAQ. This CDR3 has 12 amino acids. CDR3 sequence: CASSLGRNERFF. For the CDR3, the DNA is TGTGCCAGCAGCTTAGGCCGCAATGAGCGGTTCTTC.

This clonotype was seen ten or more times. The chain recombines TRBV5-4 with TRBJ2-3, with 10 bases aligning to TRBD1. Trimming took 2 bases from V and 4 from J; bases not matched to a gene: 4. CDR1 SGHNT and CDR2 YYREEE come from the germline V gene (reference sequence). CDR3 length: 15 amino acids. This CDR3 is CASSFGTGVADTQYF. The CDR3 DNA reads as TGTGCCAGCAGCTTCGGGACAGGGGTCGCAGATACGCAGTATTTT.

This clonotype was counted between two and nine times. The V gene is TRBV30, the J gene TRBJ2-1; D perhaps matches TRBD2 (5 bases). CDR1 and CDR2 from the germline V gene are GTSNPN and SVGIG (reference sequence). V lost 2 bases and J 2 bases, leaving 16 bases between the germline ends. This CDR3 is built from 16 residues. The CDR3 DNA reads TGTGCCTGGAGTCCCGCCCCCGGGAAAACCTACAATGAGCAGTTCTTC. It translates to CAWSPAPGKTYNEQFF.

This clonotype was detected many times. The chain recombines TRBV6-2 or TRBV6-3 with TRBJ1-1; 7 bases line up with TRBD1. CDR3 length equals 14 residues. Germline V gene lookup returns CDR1 MNHEY and CDR2 SVGEGT. V was clipped by 8 bases and J by 1 base; unmatched bases: 7. As DNA, the CDR3 is TGTGCCAGCTGGGAGGGGACAGCGAACACTGAAGCTTTCTTT. Encoded protein: CASWEGTANTEAFF.

This clonotype was detected many times. This CDR3 is CASRVSGRAPYEQYF. For the CDR3, the DNA is TGTGCCAGCAGAGTTAGCGGGAGGGCGCCCTACGAGCAGTACTTC. The V gene is TRBV28, the J gene TRBJ2-7, with 11 bases lining up with TRBD2. Germline CDR1 is MDHEN and CDR2 is SYDVKM. The CDR3 totals 15 residues. Unmatched junction bases numbered 6, after V lost 6 bases and J lost 2 bases.

Many counts were recorded for this clonotype. The genes are TRBV12-3 or TRBV12-4 and TRBJ2-1; the D gene could be TRBD1 or TRBD2 (5 bases each). The CDR3 loop spans 16 amino acids. The V end was cut by 0 bases, the J end by 4 bases, with 13 bases between. The CDR3 region is CASSLAGTHSYNEQFF. CDR3 nucleotide sequence: TGTGCCAGCAGTTTAGCTGGGACCCATTCTTACAATGAGCAGTTCTTC.

This clonotype was found many times. The chain couples TRBV12-3 or TRBV12-4 to TRBJ2-7; 9 bases match TRBD2. The V segment lost 6 bases and the J segment 4 bases; nucleotides outside the gene matches: 13. The CDR3 loop spans 16 amino acids. CDR3 amino acids: CASSPSSGTSTYEQYF. CDR3 DNA sequence: TGTGCCAGCAGCCCCTCTTCTGGGACTAGCACGTACGAGCAGTACTTC.

This clonotype was recorded many times. The V call is TRBV30, the J call TRBJ1-6; TRBD1 matches at 9 bases. The CDR3 consists of 14 residues. Germline V gene sequence: CDR1 GTSNPN, CDR2 SVGIG (reference sequence). After removal of 4 bases from V and 14 bases from J, the junction contained 12 bases not matched to a gene. The CDR3 protein is CAWTQGQGKLTLHF. In DNA form, the CDR3 reads TGTGCCTGGACCCAAGGACAGGGGAAACTGACCCTCCACTTT.

At least ten counts were recorded for this clonotype. This chain joins TRBV20-1 and TRBJ2-5; 8 bases fit TRBD2. Germline CDR1 reads DFQATT; CDR2 reads SNEGSKA (reference sequence). The length of the CDR3 is 14 residues. Trimming cost V 6 bases and J 1 base; bases outside gene matches: 7. The CDR3 here is CSASRTSGQETQYF. In DNA form, the CDR3 reads TGCAGTGCCAGCCGAACTAGCGGCCAAGAGACCCAGTACTTC.

This clonotype was found many times. The chain has TRBV6-6 and TRBJ1-6; the D gene is possibly TRBD1 (5 bases). Germline V gene data show CDR1 as MNHNY and CDR2 as SVGAGI (reference sequence). Trimming stripped 4 bases from V and 10 bases from J, with 14 bases between. The CDR3 length is 14 residues. Written as DNA, the CDR3 is TGTGCCAGCAGTTCCCAGGGTGTCGGATCACCCCTCCACTTT. Translated, it gives CASSSQGVGSPLHF.

This sequence joins TRBV10-3 and TRBJ1-2; D is ambiguous. This CDR3 comprises 13 residues. Deletions cut 8 bases from V and 4 bases from J, with 14 bases between. The germline gives CDR1 ENHRY, CDR2 SYGVKD. CDR3 bases: TGTGCCATCCTCCCGATGGCAGGCTATGGCTACACCTTC. It is translated as CAILPMAGYGYTF.

This clonotype occurred many times. This chain's CDR3 is CASSPASGKYEQYF. CDR3 DNA: TGTGCCAGCTCACCTGCGAGCGGGAAATACGAGCAGTACTTC. The genes are TRBV18 and TRBJ2-7, with TRBD2 matching over 7 bases. The CDR3 sequence is 14 residues long. V gave up 3 bases and J gave up 4 bases; unmatched junction bases: 6. Germline V gene lookup returns CDR1 KGHSH and CDR2 LQKENI.

This clonotype was counted many times. The V call is TRBV6-1, the J call TRBJ1-1; D might be TRBD1 (5 bases). The CDR3 is 14 amino acids. V lost 4 bases to trimming and J lost 0 bases, with 9 bases between them. The germline gives CDR1 MNHNS, CDR2 SASEGT. In DNA form, the CDR3 reads TGTGCCAGCAGTGTGACAGATATGAACACTGAAGCTTTCTTT. Amino acid sequence: CASSVTDMNTEAFF.

Remarks on this clonotype: A single base separates this from a much larger clone, so it may be a read error. The V call is TRBV27, the J call TRBJ1-3; D perhaps matches TRBD1 (5 bases). This CDR3 spans 14 amino acids. CDR1 MNHEY and CDR2 SMNVEV come from the germline V gene (reference sequence). The CDR3 loop is CASSRQSSGNTTYF. The CDR3 region has the DNA TGTGCCAGCAGTCGACAGAGCTCTGGAAACACCACATATTTT.